This is a list of T cell receptor beta chains from one sample in a study of cytomegalovirus exposure and HLA in healthy donors. This table comes from immunoSEQ multiplex PCR, and its TCRdb copy is limited to in-frame clones, with some not included. This sample has about 190,000 clones, with about 81% found just once. Sequencing was done on a sample of PBMCs. These receptors were taken from a young man in good health and CMV-seronegative. Each CDR3 is given with its conserved first and last residue. The order of the fields is CDR3 protein, CDR3 DNA, D gene, clone size, J gene, V gene. The D gene is left open where the match is weak. Expanded clones are given a class, and other clones once, few, many or no size at all.

CDR3: CASSLDPGFYEQYF
DNA: TGTGCCAGCAGCTTGGACCCAGGGTTCTACGAGCAGTACTTC
D: NA
size: few
J: TRBJ2-7
V: TRBV5-5

CDR3: CASSHLTGGPSPETQYF
DNA: TGTGCCAGCAGCCACCTCACGGGAGGGCCCTCCCCAGAGACCCAGTACTTC
D: TRBD2
size: NA
J: TRBJ2-5
V: TRBV13

CDR3: CASSPRLAGGSYEQYF
DNA: TGTGCCAGCAGCCCTCGACTAGCGGGAGGTTCCTACGAGCAGTACTTC
D: TRBD2
size: NA
J: TRBJ2-7
V: TRBV6-6

CDR3: CASSSSSGQLSSYNEQFF
DNA: TGTGCCAGCAGCTCCAGTTCAGGACAGTTAAGCTCCTACAATGAGCAGTTCTTC
D: NA
size: NA
J: TRBJ2-1
V: TRBV7-9

CDR3: CSAGAGAGQPQHF
DNA: TGCAGCGCCGGGGCGGGGGCAGGGCAGCCCCAGCATTTT
D: NA
size: NA
J: TRBJ1-5
V: TRBV29-1

CDR3: CASSWSGNQETQYF
DNA: TGTGCCAGCAGCTGGTCGGGGAACCAAGAGACCCAGTACTTC
D: NA
size: NA
J: TRBJ2-5
V: TRBV7-2

CDR3: CAGGGLAGIGNEQFF
DNA: TGTGCCGGGGGGGGGCTAGCGGGTATCGGTAATGAGCAGTTCTTC
D: TRBD2
size: NA
J: TRBJ2-1
V: TRBV7-2

CDR3: CASSVGSSGTDTQYF
DNA: TGTGCCAGCAGCGTAGGCTCCAGTGGCACAGATACGCAGTATTTT
D: NA
size: once
J: TRBJ2-3
V: TRBV9

CDR3: CASSLTGVADTQYF
DNA: TGTGCCAGCAGCTTAACAGGGGTTGCAGATACGCAGTATTTT
D: TRBD1
size: once
J: TRBJ2-3
V: TRBV7-6

CDR3: CAIEQRAGGRPYEQYF
DNA: TGTGCCATCGAACAAAGGGCGGGAGGGCGGCCCTACGAGCAGTACTTC
D: TRBD2
size: few
J: TRBJ2-7
V: TRBV10-3

CDR3: CASARWALDNEQFF
DNA: TGTGCCAGTGCCCGTTGGGCCCTTGACAATGAGCAGTTCTTC
D: NA
size: NA
J: TRBJ2-1
V: TRBV19

CDR3: CASSQAPGWDTAAYEQYF
DNA: TGCGCCAGCAGCCAAGCCCCGGGGTGGGACACGGCGGCCTACGAGCAGTACTTC
D: NA
size: few
J: TRBJ2-7
V: TRBV4-1

CDR3: CASSLVGQSSGNTIYF
DNA: TGTGCCAGCAGCTTAGTTGGACAGAGCTCTGGAAACACCATATATTTT
D: NA
size: NA
J: TRBJ1-3
V: TRBV7-2